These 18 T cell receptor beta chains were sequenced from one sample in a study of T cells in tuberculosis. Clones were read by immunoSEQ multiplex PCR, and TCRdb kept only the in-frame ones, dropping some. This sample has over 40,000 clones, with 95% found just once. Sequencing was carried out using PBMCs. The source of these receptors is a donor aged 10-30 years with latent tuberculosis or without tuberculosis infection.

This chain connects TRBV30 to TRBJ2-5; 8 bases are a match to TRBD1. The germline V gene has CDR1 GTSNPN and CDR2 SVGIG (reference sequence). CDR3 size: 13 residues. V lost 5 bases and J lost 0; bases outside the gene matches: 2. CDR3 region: CAWRQGHQETQYF. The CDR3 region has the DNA TGTGCCTGGCGACAGGGGCACCAAGAGACCCAGTACTTC.

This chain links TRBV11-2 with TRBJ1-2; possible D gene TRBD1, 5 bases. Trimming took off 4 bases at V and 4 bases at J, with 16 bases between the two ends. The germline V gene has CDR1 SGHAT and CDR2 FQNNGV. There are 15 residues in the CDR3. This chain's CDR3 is CASSSLQGGGYGYTF. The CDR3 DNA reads TGTGCCAGCAGCTCCCTTCAAGGCGGGGGCTATGGCTACACCTTC. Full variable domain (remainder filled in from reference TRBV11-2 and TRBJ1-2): EAGVAQSPRYKIIEKRQSVAFWCNPISGHATLYWYQQILGQGPKLLIQFQNNGVVDDSQLPKDRFSAERLKGVDSTLKIQPAKLEDSAVYLCASSSLQGGGYGYTFGSGTRLTVV.

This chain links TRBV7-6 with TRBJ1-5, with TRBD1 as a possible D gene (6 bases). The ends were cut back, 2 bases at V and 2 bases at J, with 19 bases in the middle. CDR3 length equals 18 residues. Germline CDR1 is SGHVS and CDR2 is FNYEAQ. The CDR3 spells CASSLFHRAGECNQPQHF. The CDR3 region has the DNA TGTGCCAGCAGCTTATTTCACAGGGCGGGGGAGTGCAATCAGCCCCAGCATTTT.

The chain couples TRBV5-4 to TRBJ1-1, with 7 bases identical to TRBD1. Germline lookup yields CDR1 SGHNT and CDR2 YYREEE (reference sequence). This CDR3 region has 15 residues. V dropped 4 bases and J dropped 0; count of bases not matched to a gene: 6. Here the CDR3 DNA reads TGTGCCAGCAGCGACACGACAGGGATGAACACTGAAGCTTTCTTT. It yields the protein CASSDTTGMNTEAFF.

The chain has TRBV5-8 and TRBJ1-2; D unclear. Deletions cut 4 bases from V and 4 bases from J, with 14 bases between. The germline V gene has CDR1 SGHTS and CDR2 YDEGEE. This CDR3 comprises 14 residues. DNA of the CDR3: TGTGCCAGCAGCCCCCGGCAGGCCGTCTATGGCTACACCTTC. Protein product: CASSPRQAVYGYTF.

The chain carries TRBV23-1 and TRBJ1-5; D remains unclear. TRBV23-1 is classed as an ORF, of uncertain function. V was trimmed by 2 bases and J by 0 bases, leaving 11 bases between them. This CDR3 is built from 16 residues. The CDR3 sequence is CASSQLLLVSNQPQHF. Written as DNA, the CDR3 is TGCGCCAGCAGTCAACTCCTCCTAGTTAGCAATCAGCCCCAGCATTTT.

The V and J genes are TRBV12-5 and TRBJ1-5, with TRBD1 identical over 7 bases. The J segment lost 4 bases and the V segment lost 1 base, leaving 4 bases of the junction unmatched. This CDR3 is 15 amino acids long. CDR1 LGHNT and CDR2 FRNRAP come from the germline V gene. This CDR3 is CASGLGNRGNQPQHF. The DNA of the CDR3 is TGTGCTAGTGGTTTGGGTAACAGGGGAAATCAGCCCCAGCATTTT.

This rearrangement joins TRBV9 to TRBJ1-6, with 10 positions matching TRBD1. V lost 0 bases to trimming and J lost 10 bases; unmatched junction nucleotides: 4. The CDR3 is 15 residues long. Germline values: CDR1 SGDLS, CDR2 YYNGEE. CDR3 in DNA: TGTGCCAGCAGCGTAGAGGGACAGGGGTGGTCACCCCTCCACTTT. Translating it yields CASSVEGQGWSPLHF.

CDR3 loop: CASSLAGQGSTLLEKLFF. The CDR3 coding sequence is TGTGCCAGCAGCTTAGCGGGACAGGGGTCCACGTTGCTCGAAAAACTGTTTTTT. V and J are TRBV7-9 and TRBJ1-4; 10 positions agree with TRBD1. The CDR3 consists of 18 residues. Unmatched junction bases numbered 12, after V lost 0 bases and J lost 8 bases. Germline loops: CDR1 SEHNR, CDR2 FQNEAQ (reference sequence).

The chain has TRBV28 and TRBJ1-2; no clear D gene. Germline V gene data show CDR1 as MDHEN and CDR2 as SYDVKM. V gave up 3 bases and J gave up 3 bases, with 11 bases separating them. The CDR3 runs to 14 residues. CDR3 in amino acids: CASSFFGEDYGYTF. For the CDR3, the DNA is TGTGCCAGCAGTTTTTTCGGAGAAGACTATGGCTACACCTTC.

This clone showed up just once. This CDR3 is CASSPLPTAGGNTDTQYF. The CDR3 DNA is TGTGCCAGCTCACCACTGCCGACAGCGGGGGGGAACACAGATACGCAGTATTTT. This chain links TRBV18 with TRBJ2-3, with 10 nucleotides matching TRBD2. Germline CDR1 and CDR2: KGHSH and LQKENI. The CDR3 length is 18 residues. V was clipped by 1 base and J by 2 bases; unmatched bases: 9.

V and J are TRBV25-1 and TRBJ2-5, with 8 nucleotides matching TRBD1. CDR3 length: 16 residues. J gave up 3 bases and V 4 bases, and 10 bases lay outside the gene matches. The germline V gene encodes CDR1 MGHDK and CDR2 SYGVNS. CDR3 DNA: TGTGCCAGCAGTGCAACTGGACAGGGTGATGAAGAGACCCAGTACTTC. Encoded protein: CASSATGQGDEETQYF.

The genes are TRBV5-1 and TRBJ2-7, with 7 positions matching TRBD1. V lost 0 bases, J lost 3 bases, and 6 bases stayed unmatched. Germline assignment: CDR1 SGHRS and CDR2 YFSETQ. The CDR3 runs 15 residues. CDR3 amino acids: CASSLGGQVFYEQYF. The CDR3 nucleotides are TGCGCCAGCAGCTTGGGTGGACAGGTCTTCTACGAGCAGTACTTC.

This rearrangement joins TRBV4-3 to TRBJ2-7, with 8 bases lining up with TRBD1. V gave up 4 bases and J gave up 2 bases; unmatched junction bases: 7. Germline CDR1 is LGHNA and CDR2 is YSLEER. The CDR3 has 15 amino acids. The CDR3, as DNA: TGCGCCAGCAGCCCGGCCGGGACAGGTGCCTACGAGCAGTACTTC. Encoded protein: CASSPAGTGAYEQYF.

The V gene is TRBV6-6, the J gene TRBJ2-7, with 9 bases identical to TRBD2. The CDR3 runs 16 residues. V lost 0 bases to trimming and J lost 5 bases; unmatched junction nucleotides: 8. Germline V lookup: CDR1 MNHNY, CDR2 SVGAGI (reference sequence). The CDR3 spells CASSYSMGGGAHEQYF. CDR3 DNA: TGTGCCAGCAGTTACTCGATGGGCGGGGGGGCCCACGAGCAGTACTTC.

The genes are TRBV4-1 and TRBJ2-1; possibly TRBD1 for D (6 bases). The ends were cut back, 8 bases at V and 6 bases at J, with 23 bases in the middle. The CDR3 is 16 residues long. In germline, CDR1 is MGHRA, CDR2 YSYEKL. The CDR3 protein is CASVKTGNLRGNEQFF. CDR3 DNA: TGCGCCAGCGTTAAAACAGGGAACCTTCGGGGCAATGAGCAGTTCTTC.

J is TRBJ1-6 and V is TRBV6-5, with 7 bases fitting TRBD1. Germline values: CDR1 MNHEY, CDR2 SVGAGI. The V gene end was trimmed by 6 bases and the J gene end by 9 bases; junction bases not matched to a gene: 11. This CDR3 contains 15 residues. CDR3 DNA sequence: TGTGCCAGCAGACCCTCGGACAGGAACCTTTCACCCCTCCACTTT. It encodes CASRPSDRNLSPLHF.

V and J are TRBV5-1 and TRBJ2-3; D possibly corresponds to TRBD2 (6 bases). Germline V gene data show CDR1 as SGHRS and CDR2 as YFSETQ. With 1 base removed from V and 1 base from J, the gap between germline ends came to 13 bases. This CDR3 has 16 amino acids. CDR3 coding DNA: TGCGCCAGCAGCTTGTCAGGGACTGGCCGCACAGATACGCAGTATTTT. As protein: CASSLSGTGRTDTQYF.